The 26 T cell receptor beta chains in this list originate from one sample, sequenced in a study of blood T cell repertoires in COVID-19. Repertoires were generated with immunoSEQ multiplex PCR, while TCRdb's copy carries only in-frame clones and drops some. This table has approximately 400,000 clones, around 89% appearing once. The specimen sequenced was PBMCs or T cells enriched from blood (not recorded which). The source is a woman aged 18 to 35 who had recovered from COVID-19.

The V gene is TRBV7-9, the J gene TRBJ2-7; perhaps TRBD2 as D (5 bases). The length of the CDR3 is 13 residues. The V end lost 5 bases, the J end lost 4 bases, and 12 bases lay between the germline ends. The germline V gene has CDR1 SEHNR and CDR2 FQNEAQ (reference sequence). The CDR3 coding sequence is TGTGCCAGCAGCCCACCCGCGGGTTACGAGCAGTACTTC. Translated, it gives CASSPPAGYEQYF.

The chain combines TRBV10-2 with TRBJ1-1; TRBD1 agrees at 8 bases. The CDR3 totals 15 residues. Germline CDR1 and CDR2: WSHSY and SAAADI. V shed 5 bases, J shed 4 bases, and the junction held 9 bases outside the gene matches. CDR3 sequence (DNA): TGCGCCAGCAGTAATTTCTATACAGGGGGCACTGAAGCTTTCTTT. This codes for CASSNFYTGGTEAFF.

This chain uses TRBV19 with TRBJ1-4; 8 nucleotides agree with TRBD1. The CDR3 runs to 15 residues. Per the germline V gene, CDR1 is LNHDA and CDR2 is SQIVND (reference sequence). V lost 0 bases and J lost 6; bases outside the gene matches: 3. This CDR3 is CASSIEWGQDEKLFF. For the CDR3, the DNA is TGTGCCAGTAGTATAGAATGGGGACAGGATGAAAAACTGTTTTTT.

This chain connects TRBV5-1 to TRBJ1-2; TRBD1 aligns across 10 bases. Germline V lookup: CDR1 SGHRS, CDR2 YFSETQ. This CDR3 spans 13 amino acids. V dropped 4 bases and J dropped 5; count of bases not matched to a gene: 2. The CDR3 DNA follows: TGCGCCAGCAGCCGGGACAGGGGATATGGCTACACCTTC. Protein sequence: CASSRDRGYGYTF. Full variable domain (rest looked up from reference TRBV5-1 and TRBJ1-2): KAGVTQTPRYLIKTRGQQVTLSCSPISGHRSVSWYQQTPGQGLQFLFEYFSETQRNKGNFPGRFSGRQFSNSRSEMNVSTLELGDSALYLCASSRDRGYGYTFGSGTRLTVV.

This clone came up once. J is TRBJ2-1 and V is TRBV28; 10 positions agree with TRBD2. This CDR3 has 16 amino acids. Germline values: CDR1 MDHEN, CDR2 SYDVKM. V lost 2 bases and J lost 7; bases outside the gene matches: 8. For the CDR3, the DNA is TGTGCCAGCAGTTTAGTGCCAGCGGGGGGGCATAATGAGCAGTTCTTC. Translated, it gives CASSLVPAGGHNEQFF.

V gene TRBV5-1 combines with J gene TRBJ1-1; 9 bases fit TRBD1. The germline V gene has CDR1 SGHRS and CDR2 YFSETQ. After removal of 0 bases from V and 6 bases from J, the junction contained 15 bases not matched to a gene. The CDR3 sequence is 18 residues long. The CDR3 DNA reads TGCGCCAGCAGCTTGGGAGCGACGGACAGGGGCTGGGACGCTGAAGCTTTCTTT. Encoded protein: CASSLGATDRGWDAEAFF.

The V call is TRBV11-2, the J call TRBJ1-3; D unresolved. The germline gives CDR1 SGHAT, CDR2 FQNNGV. The CDR3 runs to 14 residues. Trimming took 2 bases from V and 7 from J, leaving 12 bases between them. The CDR3 protein is CASSLWAGRNTIYF. The CDR3 bases are TGTGCCAGCAGCTTATGGGCAGGAAGGAACACCATATATTTT.

The chain employs TRBV4-3 and TRBJ2-5, with D possibly matching TRBD2 (5 bases). CDR1 LGHNA and CDR2 YSLEER come from the germline V gene. The CDR3 spans 12 residues. The ends were cut back, 0 bases at V and 8 bases at J, with 7 bases in the middle. DNA of the CDR3: TGCGCCAGCAGCCAAGATGGGAGAACCCAGTACTTC. Protein product: CASSQDGRTQYF.

The chain combines TRBV4-2 with TRBJ1-4; the match to TRBD1 covers 10 bases. Germline V gives CDR1 LGHNA, CDR2 YNFKEQ. The CDR3 has 20 amino acids. Trimming removed 0 bases from V and 11 bases from J; junction bases left unmatched: 21. CDR3 sequence (DNA): TGTGCCAGCAGCCAAGAATTCGCGACAGGGGGCCAGATTTATTTGGTTAAACTGTTTTTT. As protein: CASSQEFATGGQIYLVKLFF.

The rearrangement links TRBV2 to TRBJ1-5; 7 nucleotides align to TRBD1. This CDR3 is built from 16 residues. J gave up 0 bases and V 6 bases, and 8 bases lay outside the gene matches. CDR1 SNHLY and CDR2 FYNNEI come from the germline V gene. The CDR3 DNA follows: TGTGCCAGCAGGAGGGGGCAGGGTACTAGCAATCAGCCCCAGCATTTT. Its protein is CASRRGQGTSNQPQHF.

As regards this clone: A junction end diverges from the germline sequence, so it may reflect a read error. The chain couples TRBV18 to TRBJ1-1; TRBD1 is a possible D gene (6 bases). Germline CDR1 KGHSH, CDR2 LQKENI. The CDR3 length is 15 residues. As DNA, the CDR3 is TGTGCCAGCTCATCACCGGGACATATGAACACTGAAGCTTTCTTT. Translation: CASSSPGHMNTEAFF.

V gene TRBV10-2 combines with J gene TRBJ2-2, with a possible D match to TRBD1 (6 bases). CDR3 size: 13 residues. V lost 3 bases, J lost 7 bases, and 9 bases lay in between. Germline CDR1 reads WSHSY; CDR2 reads SAAADI. The CDR3 is CASSEQGNGELFF. The CDR3 DNA reads TGCGCCAGCAGTGAACAGGGCAACGGGGAGCTGTTTTTT.

The chain is built from TRBV2 and TRBJ1-2; D is uncertain. CDR3 length: 14 amino acids. The germline V and J ends were trimmed by 1 base and 6 bases, with 12 bases remaining between them. Germline V lookup: CDR1 SNHLY, CDR2 FYNNEI. The CDR3 here is CASSEVREPDGYTF. Written as DNA, the CDR3 is TGTGCCAGCAGTGAAGTACGAGAACCTGATGGCTACACCTTC.

This rearrangement joins TRBV15 to TRBJ1-4, with TRBD1 matching over 7 bases. The V segment lost 4 bases and the J segment 2 bases; nucleotides outside the gene matches: 7. Germline V gene data show CDR1 as LNHNV and CDR2 as YYDKDF (reference sequence). This CDR3 has 16 amino acids. The DNA for the CDR3 is TGTGCCACCAGCACAGACAGGGCGGAGACTAATGAAAAACTGTTTTTT. Protein sequence: CATSTDRAETNEKLFF.

The chain uses TRBV25-1 and TRBJ1-6, with 9 nucleotides matching TRBD1. Germline CDR1 reads MGHDK; CDR2 reads SYGVNS. The V segment lost 5 bases and the J segment 5 bases; nucleotides outside the gene matches: 10. The CDR3 covers 17 residues. This CDR3 reads CASSNPGTGFHNSPLHF. The CDR3 DNA follows: TGTGCCAGCAGTAACCCCGGGACAGGGTTTCATAATTCACCCCTCCACTTT.

The chain carries TRBV5-1 and TRBJ2-3, with a weak D call TRBD2 (6 bases). V was clipped by 0 bases and J by 4 bases, with 15 bases between them. Germline CDR1 is SGHRS and CDR2 is YFSETQ. CDR3 length equals 16 residues. The CDR3 loop is CASSLGWRGMADTQYF. The CDR3 DNA sequence: TGCGCCAGCAGCTTGGGTTGGCGGGGTATGGCAGATACGCAGTATTTT.

The chain carries TRBV5-6 and TRBJ2-3, with a possible D match to TRBD2 (7 bases). The CDR3 sequence is 14 residues long. Germline assignment: CDR1 SGHDT and CDR2 YYEEEE. The V end lost 6 bases, the J end lost 4 bases, and 15 bases lay between the germline ends. The chain's CDR3 is CASTPGGGADTQYF. The CDR3 region has the DNA TGTGCCAGCACCCCCGGCGGGGGCGCAGATACGCAGTATTTT.

The chain has TRBV30 and TRBJ2-7; 8 bases agree with TRBD2. Per germline, CDR1 GTSNPN and CDR2 SVGIG (reference sequence). Trimming removed 4 bases from V and 5 bases from J; junction bases left unmatched: 13. The length of the CDR3 is 15 residues. CDR3 in amino acids: CAWKKGGGRLHEQYF. The CDR3 DNA reads TGTGCCTGGAAGAAAGGCGGGGGGCGTTTACACGAGCAGTACTTC.

The genes are TRBV7-8 and TRBJ1-1; D ambiguous. This CDR3 contains 13 residues. Trimming removed 5 bases at V and 1 base at J, with 8 bases between. Looked up from germline, CDR1 is SGHVS and CDR2 is FQNEAQ. CDR3 bases: TGTGCCAGCAGCGCTTCAGGGAACACTGAAGCTTTCTTT. This codes for CASSASGNTEAFF.

This chain links TRBV28 with TRBJ2-7, with D possibly being TRBD1 (5 bases). Trimming took off 7 bases at V and 3 bases at J, with 16 bases between the two ends. Germline assignment: CDR1 MDHEN and CDR2 SYDVKM. The CDR3 totals 14 residues. CDR3 DNA sequence: TGTGCCAGCACCCCCCAGGGTAGTTACTACGAGCAGTACTTC. It translates to CASTPQGSYYEQYF. Full variable domain (outside the CDR3, taken from reference TRBV28 and TRBJ2-7): DVKVTQSSRYLVKRTGEKVFLECVQDMDHENMFWYRQDPGLGLRLIYFSYDVKMKEKGDIPEGYSVSREKKERFSLILESASTNQTSMYLCASTPQGSYYEQYFGPGTRLTVT.

This chain connects TRBV14 to TRBJ1-4; D is unresolved. Trimming shortened V by 2 bases and J by 3 bases, and 10 bases separated the two germline ends. Germline lookup yields CDR1 SGHDN and CDR2 FVKESK. The CDR3 is 15 residues long. CDR3 sequence reads: CASSQSAGANEKLFF. The CDR3 bases are TGTGCCAGCAGCCAATCGGCGGGAGCTAATGAAAAACTGTTTTTT.

This rearrangement joins TRBV30 to TRBJ1-4; 7 nucleotides agree with TRBD1. The germline gives CDR1 GTSNPN, CDR2 SVGIG (reference sequence). CDR3 size: 13 residues. V shed 2 bases and J 8 bases; nucleotides not matched to a gene: 5. The CDR3 DNA follows: TGTGCCTGGAGTCCACAGGGGAACGAAAAACTGTTTTTT. It codes for CAWSPQGNEKLFF.

The chain combines TRBV2 with TRBJ1-4; D uncertain. The CDR3 spans 15 residues. The germline CDR1 and CDR2 sequences are SNHLY and FYNNEI. Trimming cost V 1 base and J 3 bases, with 9 bases left between them. The CDR3 sequence: CASSEESGANEKLFF. For the CDR3, the DNA is TGTGCCAGCAGTGAAGAATCAGGTGCTAATGAAAAACTGTTTTTT.

The rearrangement joins TRBV5-1 to TRBJ1-1, with D maybe TRBD1 (6 bases). Germline CDR1 is SGHRS and CDR2 is YFSETQ. The length of the CDR3 is 15 residues. V dropped 3 bases and J dropped 5 bases, with 17 bases sitting between them. CDR3 in amino acids: CASSWLQGLRTEAFF. CDR3 sequence (DNA): TGCGCCAGCAGCTGGTTACAGGGCTTGCGGACTGAAGCTTTCTTT.

The rearrangement links TRBV10-3 to TRBJ1-5, with D unclear. The germline V gene encodes CDR1 ENHRY and CDR2 SYGVKD. The CDR3 extends over 13 amino acids. V was shortened by 3 bases and J by 11 bases, with 14 bases between the two germline ends. CDR3: CAISEVGSPAQHF. The CDR3 bases are TGTGCCATCAGTGAAGTGGGGAGTCCGGCCCAGCATTTT.

CDR3 DNA: TGCGCCAGCAGCTTGGCCGAGGCCAACACTGAAGCTTTCTTT. Its protein is CASSLAEANTEAFF. The chain joins TRBV5-1 to TRBJ1-1; D is unresolved. The V end lost 0 bases, the J end lost 2 bases, and 8 bases lay between the germline ends. Looked up from germline, CDR1 is SGHRS and CDR2 is YFSETQ. The CDR3 consists of 14 residues.